This T cell receptor (beta chain) is drawn from a study of blood T cell repertoires in COVID-19. Study-level background: The United States, Italy and Spain supplied acute and convalescent COVID-19 samples. PBMCs, B-cell-depleted T cells, or T cells were the source of the cDNA or gDNA that made up the material.

Original processing methods: Estimation of nucleated cell counts relied on the amplification of reference gene primers. The protocol was immunoSEQ multiplex PCR, while the TCRdb copy is restricted to in-frame clones and leaves out a portion. V and J calls and clone size are as listed in that table; D and trimming were resolved from the DNA. The sample yields around 99,000 clones, roughly 90% seen once. Trimming removed 1 base from V and 7 bases from J, with 11 bases in between. There are 14 residues in the CDR3. Germline values: CDR1 SGHTA, CDR2 FQGNSA. This clonotype originated in a middle-aged man with active or convalescent COVID-19. Sequenced material: peripheral blood. The V and J genes are TRBV7-2 and TRBJ2-1; D is unresolved. The CDR3 reads CASSLGGASNEQFF. The CDR3 coding sequence is TGTGCCAGCAGCTTAGGCGGAGCATCGAATGAGCAGTTCTTC.